The sequence of this TCR beta chain was determined in a study of beta chain features in type 1 diabetes. Study results and limitations: Possible PCR preference for shorter templates applied equally to patients and controls. Any HLA type influence on TCRB rearrangement was left unresolved here. Relative to healthy donors, patients appeared to have naive, central memory and Treg TCRB repertoires that were more similar.

The germline V gene encodes CDR1 LNHDA and CDR2 SQIVND (reference sequence). The CDR3 has 10 residues. Every bit of the isolated RNA underwent reverse transcription, so sequencing read expressed TCRB transcripts. Naive, central memory and regulatory T cell samples came to a mean of approximately 3.57 million reads. Sequencing used immunoSEQ multiplex PCR; TCRdb keeps in-frame clones, though not all of them. The table shows a few hundred thousand clones, with roughly 13% occurring only once. On this clone itself: Its antigen is not known. This sample also contains other DNA sequences that code for the same CDR3.

The chain couples TRBV19 to TRBJ2-1, with D perhaps TRBD2 (5 bases). The sequence derives from a man aged 18-30 years in good health. The sequenced sample was naive CD4+ T cells from blood. CDR3 in DNA: TGTGCTACGGGGTACAATGAGCAGTTCTTC. It yields the protein CATGYNEQFF.